The sequence of this T cell receptor (beta chain) was determined in a study of T cells in Graves' hyperthyroidism and ophthalmopathy. This clonotype was seen a handful of times. Its cognate antigen is unknown. Findings of the study overall: Peripheral blood also featured most of the thyroid clonotypes expanded above 0.001.

Template material for amplifying TCR beta CDR3 regions consisted of RNA transcripts. First-round RT-PCR targeting the TCR CDR3 was performed with the HTBI primer set. TCRdb redid the calling of the multiplex PCR reads with MiXCR, one entry per CDR3 protein. The sample includes about 570,000 distinct CDR3 sequences, just over 45% of them seen just once. The CDR3 has 13 residues. Between the trimmed V and J ends, which lost 3 bases and 5 bases, there was a span of 7 bases. Germline values: CDR1 SNHLY, CDR2 FYNNEI. Those patients with uncontrolled infection, other autoimmune disease, pregnancy or lactation were excluded. Diagnosis relied on clinical symptoms, serum thyroxine and TRAb, thyroid ultrasound and orbital computed tomography.

Sequenced: peripheral blood or thyroid tissue (not recorded which). The genes are TRBV2 and TRBJ1-4, with D tentatively TRBD1 (5 bases). This clonotype was obtained from an adult woman with Graves' disease, either hyperthyroidism or ophthalmopathy (not recorded which). The CDR3 reads CASSERGNEKLFF. In DNA form, the CDR3 reads TGTGCCAGCAGTGAGAGGGGCAATGAAAAACTGTTTTTT.